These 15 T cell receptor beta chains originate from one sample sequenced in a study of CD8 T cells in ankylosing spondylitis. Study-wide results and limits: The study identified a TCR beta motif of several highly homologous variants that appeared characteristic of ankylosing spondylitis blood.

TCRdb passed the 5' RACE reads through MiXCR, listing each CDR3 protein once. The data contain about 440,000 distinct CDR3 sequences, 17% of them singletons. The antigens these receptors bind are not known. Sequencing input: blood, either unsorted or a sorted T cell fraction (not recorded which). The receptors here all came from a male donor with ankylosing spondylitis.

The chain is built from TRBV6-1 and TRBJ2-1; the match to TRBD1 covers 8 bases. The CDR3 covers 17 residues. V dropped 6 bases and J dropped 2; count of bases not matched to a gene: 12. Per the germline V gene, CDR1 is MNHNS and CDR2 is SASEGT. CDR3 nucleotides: TGTGCCAGCAGAGCCCCGCTGCAGGGGGCAACCTACAATGAGCAGTTCTTC. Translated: CASRAPLQGATYNEQFF.

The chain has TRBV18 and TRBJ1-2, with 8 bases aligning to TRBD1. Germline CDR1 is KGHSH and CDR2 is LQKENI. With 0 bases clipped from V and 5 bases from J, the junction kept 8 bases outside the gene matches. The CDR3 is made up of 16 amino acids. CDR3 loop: CASSPPDRADSYGYTF. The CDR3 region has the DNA TGTGCCAGCTCACCACCGGACAGGGCTGATAGTTATGGCTACACCTTC.

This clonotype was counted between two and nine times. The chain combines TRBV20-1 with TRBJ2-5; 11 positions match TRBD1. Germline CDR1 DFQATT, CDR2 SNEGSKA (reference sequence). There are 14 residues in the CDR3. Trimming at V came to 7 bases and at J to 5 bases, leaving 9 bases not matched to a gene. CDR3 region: CSVPGQGVSETQYF. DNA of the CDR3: TGCAGTGTTCCGGGACAGGGGGTTTCTGAGACCCAGTACTTC.

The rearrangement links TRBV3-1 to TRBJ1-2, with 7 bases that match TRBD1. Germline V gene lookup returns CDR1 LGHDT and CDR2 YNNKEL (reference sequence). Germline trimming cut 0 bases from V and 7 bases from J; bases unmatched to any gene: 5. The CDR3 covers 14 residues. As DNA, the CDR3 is TGTGCCAGCAGCCAAGAAGGGGGACAGTTTGGCTACACCTTC. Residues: CASSQEGGQFGYTF.

CDR3 in DNA: TGTGCCAGCAGCTTGCTTTGGGTTTTTGGGGGGACAGATGACACCGGGGAGCTGTTTTTT. It encodes CASSLLWVFGGTDDTGELFF. The chain uses TRBV11-2 and TRBJ2-2, with D possibly TRBD1 on 7 matching bases. Germline V gives CDR1 SGHAT, CDR2 FQNNGV. The V gene lost 3 bases and the J gene lost 3 bases, with 26 bases spanning the gap. This CDR3 is built from 20 residues.

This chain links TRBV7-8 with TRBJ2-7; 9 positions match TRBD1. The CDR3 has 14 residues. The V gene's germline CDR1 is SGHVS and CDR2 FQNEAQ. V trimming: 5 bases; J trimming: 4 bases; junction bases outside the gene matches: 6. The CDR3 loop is CASSIRDRVYEQYF. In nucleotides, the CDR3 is TGTGCCAGCAGCATCCGGGACAGGGTTTACGAGCAGTACTTC.

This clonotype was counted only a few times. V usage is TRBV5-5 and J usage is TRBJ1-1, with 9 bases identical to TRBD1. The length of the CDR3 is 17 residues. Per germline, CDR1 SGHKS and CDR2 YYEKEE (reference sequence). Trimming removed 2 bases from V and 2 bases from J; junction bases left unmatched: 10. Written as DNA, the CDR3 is TGTGCCAGCAGCTTAACTCCGGGACAGGGAGTTAACACTGAAGCTTTCTTT. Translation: CASSLTPGQGVNTEAFF.

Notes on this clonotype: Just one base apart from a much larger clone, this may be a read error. In nucleotides, the CDR3 is TGCGCCAGCAGTCCACAGGGTGGTGAAAAACTGTTTTTT. Translating gives CASSPQGGEKLFF. The chain joins TRBV5-1 to TRBJ1-4, with D possibly being TRBD1 (6 bases). CDR1 is SGHRS, CDR2 YFSETQ, per germline. The CDR3 spans 13 residues. V dropped 5 bases and J dropped 7 bases, with 12 bases sitting between them.

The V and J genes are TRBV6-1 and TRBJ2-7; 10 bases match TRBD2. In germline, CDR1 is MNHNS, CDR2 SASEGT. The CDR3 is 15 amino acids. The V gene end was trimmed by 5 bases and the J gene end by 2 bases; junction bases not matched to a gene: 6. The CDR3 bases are TGTGCCAGCAGTCCGGGACTAGCGACTCCCTACGAGCAGTACTTC. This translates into CASSPGLATPYEQYF.

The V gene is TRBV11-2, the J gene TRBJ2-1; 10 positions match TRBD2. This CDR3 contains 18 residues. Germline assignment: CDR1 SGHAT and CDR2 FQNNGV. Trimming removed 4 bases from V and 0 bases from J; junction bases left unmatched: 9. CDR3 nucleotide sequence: TGTGCCAGCAGCTCCTTGGGGGTAGCGGGGGGCTCCTACAATGAGCAGTTCTTC. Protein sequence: CASSSLGVAGGSYNEQFF. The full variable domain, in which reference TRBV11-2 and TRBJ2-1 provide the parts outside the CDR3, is EAGVAQSPRYKIIEKRQSVAFWCNPISGHATLYWYQQILGQGPKLLIQFQNNGVVDDSQLPKDRFSAERLKGVDSTLKIQPAKLEDSAVYLCASSSLGVAGGSYNEQFFGPGTRLTVL.

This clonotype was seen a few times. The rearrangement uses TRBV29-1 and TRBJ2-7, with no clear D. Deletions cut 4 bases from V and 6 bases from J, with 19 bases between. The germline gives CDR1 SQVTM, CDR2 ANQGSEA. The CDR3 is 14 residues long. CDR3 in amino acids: CSVGKDPTAPEQYF. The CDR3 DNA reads TGCAGCGTTGGGAAGGATCCTACGGCCCCCGAGCAGTACTTC.

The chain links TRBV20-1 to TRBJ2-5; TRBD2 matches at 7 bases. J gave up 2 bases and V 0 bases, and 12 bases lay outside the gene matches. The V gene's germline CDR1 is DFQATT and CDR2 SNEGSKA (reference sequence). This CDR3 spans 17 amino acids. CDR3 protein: CSARDLFKAGEQETQYF. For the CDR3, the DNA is TGCAGTGCTAGAGATCTCTTTAAGGCGGGGGAGCAAGAGACCCAGTACTTC.

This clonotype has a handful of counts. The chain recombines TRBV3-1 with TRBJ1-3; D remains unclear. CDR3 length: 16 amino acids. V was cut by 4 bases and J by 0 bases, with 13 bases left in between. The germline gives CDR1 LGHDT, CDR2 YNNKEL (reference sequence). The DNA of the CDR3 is TGTGCCAGCAGCCCCGGACGGATTGACTCTGGAAACACCATATATTTT. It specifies CASSPGRIDSGNTIYF. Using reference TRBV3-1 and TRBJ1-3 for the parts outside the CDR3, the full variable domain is DTAVSQTPKYLVTQMGNDKSIKCEQNLGHDTMYWYKQDSKKFLKIMFSYNNKELIINETVPNRFSPKSPDKAHLNLHINSLELGDSAVYFCASSPGRIDSGNTIYFGEGSWLTVV.

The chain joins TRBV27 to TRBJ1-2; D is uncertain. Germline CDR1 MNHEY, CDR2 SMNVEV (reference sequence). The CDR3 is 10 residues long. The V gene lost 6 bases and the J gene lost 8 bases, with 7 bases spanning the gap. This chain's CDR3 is CASRLGGYTF. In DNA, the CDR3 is TGTGCCAGCAGGCTCGGAGGCTACACCTTC.

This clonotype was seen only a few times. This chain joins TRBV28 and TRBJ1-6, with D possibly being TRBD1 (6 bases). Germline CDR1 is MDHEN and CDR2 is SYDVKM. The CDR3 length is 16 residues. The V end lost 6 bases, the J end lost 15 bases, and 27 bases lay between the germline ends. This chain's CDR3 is CASSPTGAGALKSLHF. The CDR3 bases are TGTGCCAGCAGCCCAACGGGGGCAGGGGCCTTAAAAAGCCTCCACTTT. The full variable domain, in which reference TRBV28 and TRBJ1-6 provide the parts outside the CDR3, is DVKVTQSSRYLVKRTGEKVFLECVQDMDHENMFWYRQDPGLGLRLIYFSYDVKMKEKGDIPEGYSVSREKKERFSLILESASTNQTSMYLCASSPTGAGALKSLHFGNGTRLTVT.